The T cell receptor beta chain described here comes from a study of neurological immune-mediated disorders. Findings and caveats of the study: None of the CDR3 amino acid sequences of expanded clones recurred across subjects, suggesting private repertoires in all groups.

This clonotype was recorded at least ten times. What it binds is unknown. A blood bank in Maryland, USA, provided the volunteers who served as healthy controls. PBMCs numbering 2 million and stored at -80 C yielded the unsorted libraries. TCRdb independently ran MiXCR on the 5' RACE reads; one entry per CDR3 protein. The sample contains roughly 50,000 distinct CDR3 sequences, about 15% of which appear only once. Material for sequencing was PBMCs. The clonotype was recovered from a man between 60 and 70 years old in good health.

CDR3 DNA sequence: TGTGCCAGCAGCTTGGACAGCTATGGCTACACCTTC. It is translated as CASSLDSYGYTF. This chain joins TRBV7-9 and TRBJ1-2; possible D gene TRBD1, 6 bases. V gave up 3 bases and J gave up 4 bases, with 6 bases separating them. This CDR3 region has 12 residues. CDR1 is SEHNR, CDR2 FQNEAQ, per germline (reference sequence). The whole variable domain, filled in from reference TRBV7-9 and TRBJ1-2, reads DTGVSQNPRHKITKRGQNVTFRCDPISEHNRLYWYRQTLGQGPEFLTYFQNEAQLEKSRLLSDRFSAERPKGSFSTLEIQRTEQGDSAMYLCASSLDSYGYTFGSGTRLTVV.